The 32 T cell receptor beta chains below come from one sample, sequenced in a study of response to subunit inactivated influenza vaccine. TCRdb recomputed calls from the RT-PCR reads with MiXCR, one row per CDR3 protein. Of 700,000 to 800,000 distinct CDR3 sequences in the sample, 18% were seen once. This specimen was PBMCs from blood, taken more than 4 days after vaccination. The source of these receptors is a man over 45 who received an inactivated influenza vaccine.

This clonotype has ten or more counts. This chain joins TRBV12-3 or TRBV12-4 and TRBJ1-6; weak D call: TRBD1 (5 bases). The CDR3 has 14 residues. V lost 6 bases and J 8 bases, leaving 14 bases between the germline ends. CDR3 amino acids: CASSPWGNDSPLHF. CDR3 in DNA: TGTGCCAGCAGCCCCTGGGGGAATGATTCACCCCTCCACTTT.

The DNA for the CDR3 is TGTGCCAGCAGCTCACCAACCTCTGGGGCCAACGTCCTGACTTTC. Translated, it gives CASSSPTSGANVLTF. The chain uses TRBV7-3 and TRBJ2-6; D ambiguous. There are 15 residues in the CDR3. In germline, CDR1 is SGHTA, CDR2 FQGTGA. With 4 bases removed from V and 0 bases from J, the gap between germline ends came to 7 bases.

CDR3 nucleotides: TGTGCCAGCAGTTACTCGGTAGGGGGCTACGAGCAGTACTTC. This sequence encodes CASSYSVGGYEQYF. This chain links TRBV6-5 with TRBJ2-7, with D tentatively TRBD1 (6 bases). CDR1 is MNHEY and CDR2 is SVGAGI in the germline V gene. The CDR3 sequence is 14 residues long. Deletions cut 0 bases from V and 3 bases from J, with 9 bases between.

Worth noting for this clonotype: Sequence at one end of the junction differs from germline and may be a read error. The V and J genes are TRBV7-2 and TRBJ2-3; 7 nucleotides align to TRBD1. CDR1 and CDR2 from the germline V gene are SGHTA and FQGNSA. The length of the CDR3 is 14 residues. CDR3 in amino acids: CAGSPGTATDTQYF. The CDR3 DNA follows: TGTGCCGGCAGCCCAGGGACAGCCACAGATACGCAGTATTTT.

The rearrangement links TRBV28 to TRBJ1-5, with no clear D. This CDR3 is 14 amino acids long. The germline CDR1 and CDR2 sequences are MDHEN and SYDVKM. V was clipped by 4 bases and J by 4 bases, with 11 bases between them. CDR3 sequence reads: CASSSSVGNQPQHF. The CDR3, as DNA: TGTGCCAGCAGTTCGTCAGTAGGAAATCAGCCCCAGCATTTT.

This clonotype was found once. This CDR3 reads CASSLRTGNYGYTF. For the CDR3, the DNA is TGTGCCAGTAGTTTACGGACAGGGAACTATGGCTACACCTTC. The rearrangement uses TRBV19 and TRBJ1-2; TRBD1 matches at 8 bases. The V segment lost 5 bases and the J segment 2 bases; nucleotides outside the gene matches: 4. This CDR3 region has 14 residues. In germline, CDR1 is LNHDA, CDR2 SQIVND (reference sequence). The full variable domain, completed using reference TRBV19 and TRBJ1-2, is DGGITQSPKYLFRKEGQNVTLSCEQNLNHDAMYWYRQDPGQGLRLIYYSQIVNDFQKGDIAEGYSVSREKKESFPLTVTSAQKNPTAFYLCASSLRTGNYGYTFGSGTRLTVV.

V gene TRBV7-2 combines with J gene TRBJ2-5; weak D call: TRBD2 (7 bases). The CDR3 extends over 15 amino acids. V was trimmed by 0 bases and J by 5 bases, leaving 13 bases between them. The germline gives CDR1 SGHTA, CDR2 FQGNSA. In DNA, the CDR3 is TGTGCCAGCAGCTTAGCAGGGGGGGTGTTGGAGACCCAGTACTTC. It encodes CASSLAGGVLETQYF.

This clonotype was detected a few times. This sequence joins TRBV20-1 and TRBJ2-7, with 12 bases that match TRBD2. The ends lost 1 base at V and 0 bases at J; junction bases unmatched: 4. In germline, CDR1 is DFQATT, CDR2 SNEGSKA (reference sequence). The CDR3 spans 16 residues. The CDR3, as DNA: TGCAGTGCTAGAGGGACTAGCGGGGTGATCTCCTACGAGCAGTACTTC. Its translation: CSARGTSGVISYEQYF.

The V and J genes are TRBV30 and TRBJ1-5; a possible D gene is TRBD1 (5 bases). The CDR3 length is 16 residues. V gave up 0 bases and J gave up 0 bases, with 12 bases separating them. Germline V gene sequence: CDR1 GTSNPN, CDR2 SVGIG (reference sequence). CDR3: CAWSVSGDSSNQPQHF. CDR3 in DNA: TGTGCCTGGAGTGTAAGTGGTGACAGTAGCAATCAGCCCCAGCATTTT.

Of note for this clonotype: Germline is not matched at one junction end, which may reflect a read error. The chain employs TRBV5-1 and TRBJ2-1, with D perhaps matching TRBD1 (6 bases). Germline CDR1 SGHRS, CDR2 YFSETQ. The CDR3 extends over 15 amino acids. The CDR3 spells CASSLTGSSYNEHFF. CDR3 DNA sequence: TGCGCCAGCAGCTTGACAGGGAGCTCCTACAATGAGCACTTCTTC.

V gene TRBV24-1 combines with J gene TRBJ2-2, with 8 bases that match TRBD2. CDR1 and CDR2 (germline): KGHDR, SFDVKD. The CDR3 runs to 14 residues. J was trimmed by 4 bases and V by 8 bases; bases with no gene match: 5. The CDR3 protein is CATTGLGGTGELFF. The DNA for the CDR3 is TGTGCCACCACGGGACTAGGAGGCACCGGGGAGCTGTTTTTT.

The chain carries TRBV2 and TRBJ2-7, with 7 positions matching TRBD1. V gave up 9 bases and J gave up 0 bases; unmatched junction bases: 5. Germline values: CDR1 SNHLY, CDR2 FYNNEI. The CDR3 is 13 amino acids. DNA of the CDR3: TGTGCCAGACAGGGGCGACACTCCTACGAGCAGTACTTC. The encoded protein is CARQGRHSYEQYF.

This clonotype was counted a few times. This chain joins TRBV5-5 and TRBJ2-1; D possibly corresponds to TRBD2 (6 bases). V was pared by 5 bases and J by 0 bases, with 12 bases between. This CDR3 spans 15 amino acids. Germline CDR1 SGHKS, CDR2 YYEKEE (reference sequence). The CDR3 DNA is TGTGCCAGCAGTTCTAGCGAGAGCTCCTACAATGAGCAGTTCTTC. As protein: CASSSSESSYNEQFF.

This clonotype has just a few counts. This chain connects TRBV10-3 to TRBJ2-6, with D unresolved. This CDR3 contains 13 residues. Trimming took off 5 bases at V and 1 base at J, with 3 bases between the two ends. The V gene's germline CDR1 is ENHRY and CDR2 SYGVKD. The CDR3 nucleotides read TGTGCCATCAGTAATTCTGGGGCCAACGTCCTGACTTTC. As protein: CAISNSGANVLTF.

This clonotype was recorded many times. This chain joins TRBV5-1 and TRBJ1-2, with D hard to call. V lost 1 base, J lost 2 bases, and 6 bases lay in between. Germline values: CDR1 SGHRS, CDR2 YFSETQ. The CDR3 loop spans 13 amino acids. CDR3 sequence: CASSLSQNYGYTF. The CDR3 DNA is TGCGCCAGCAGCTTGAGCCAGAACTATGGCTACACCTTC.

In its sample, this clonotype was seen a few times. V gene TRBV6-1 combines with J gene TRBJ2-1; 9 positions agree with TRBD2. V lost 6 bases to trimming and J lost 8 bases; unmatched junction nucleotides: 5. The CDR3 loop spans 13 amino acids. CDR1 is MNHNS and CDR2 is SASEGT in the germline V gene. For the CDR3, the DNA is TGTGCCAGCAGAGTTAGCGGGGGTGATGAGCAGTTCTTC. This gives the protein CASRVSGGDEQFF.

This clonotype appeared a few times. This chain uses TRBV18 with TRBJ2-1, with 9 bases identical to TRBD2. The CDR3 covers 15 residues. V dropped 6 bases and J dropped 9; count of bases not matched to a gene: 12. Germline V lookup: CDR1 KGHSH, CDR2 LQKENI. The CDR3 DNA is TGTGCCAGCTCCCCGGGAATAGCGGGAGTCGGTGAGCAGTTCTTC. Amino acids: CASSPGIAGVGEQFF. The whole variable domain, filled in from reference TRBV18 and TRBJ2-1, reads NAGVMQNPRHLVRRRGQEARLRCSPMKGHSHVYWYRQLPEEGLKFMVYLQKENIIDESGMPKERFSAEFPKEGPSILRIQQVVRGDSAAYFCASSPGIAGVGEQFFGPGTRLTVL.

This chain links TRBV29-1 with TRBJ2-7, with D perhaps matching TRBD1 or TRBD2 (6 bases each). Trimming left V 7 bases short and J 3 bases short, with 16 bases between. Germline lookup yields CDR1 SQVTM and CDR2 ANQGSEA. CDR3 length: 13 amino acids. CDR3 amino acids: CSGGRGKNYEQYF. CDR3 nucleotides: TGCAGCGGGGGGCGGGGTAAGAACTACGAGCAGTACTTC.

The CDR3 DNA is TGTGCCAGCAGCCAAAGCCGGACGTGGATTGGTAATGAGCAGTTCTTC. Translated, it gives CASSQSRTWIGNEQFF. V is TRBV4-2 and J is TRBJ2-1; no firm D call. Germline V gene lookup returns CDR1 LGHNA and CDR2 YNFKEQ. The ends were cut back, 2 bases at V and 7 bases at J, with 18 bases in the middle. The CDR3 runs 16 residues.

The gene calls are TRBV9 and TRBJ1-4, with a tentative D call TRBD1 (5 bases). The CDR3 is made up of 16 amino acids. Germline loops: CDR1 SGDLS, CDR2 YYNGEE. V was clipped by 4 bases and J by 0 bases, with 13 bases between them. CDR3 amino acids: CASSPRAGPTNEKLFF. The CDR3 coding sequence is TGTGCCAGCAGCCCTCGGGCGGGACCAACTAATGAAAAACTGTTTTTT.

This chain links TRBV4-2 with TRBJ1-5; no firm D call. Germline V gives CDR1 LGHNA, CDR2 YNFKEQ. The CDR3 loop spans 13 amino acids. With 0 bases removed from V and 6 bases from J, the gap between germline ends came to 6 bases. The CDR3, as DNA: TGTGCCAGCAGCCAAGAGCTTGGTCAGCCCCAGCATTTT. It is translated as CASSQELGQPQHF.

V usage is TRBV12-3 or TRBV12-4 and J usage is TRBJ1-1; 11 nucleotides align to TRBD1. The CDR3 spans 15 residues. Germline trimming cut 6 bases from V and 4 bases from J; bases unmatched to any gene: 7. CDR3 nucleotides: TGTGCCAGCAGCCTTTCCGGGACAGGGGGCACTGAAGCTTTCTTT. Its protein product is CASSLSGTGGTEAFF.

The V and J genes are TRBV20-1 and TRBJ2-7; 7 nucleotides line up with TRBD2. In germline, CDR1 is DFQATT, CDR2 SNEGSKA (reference sequence). J was trimmed by 0 bases and V by 6 bases; bases with no gene match: 11. The length of the CDR3 is 15 residues. CDR3 protein: CSAINLAESSYEQYF. The CDR3 DNA reads TGCAGTGCGATCAATCTAGCGGAAAGCTCCTACGAGCAGTACTTC.

This clonotype has only a few counts. V is TRBV5-1 and J is TRBJ2-7, with D unclear. The CDR3 totals 15 residues. Trimming cost V 4 bases and J 1 base, with 15 bases left between them. Germline lookup yields CDR1 SGHRS and CDR2 YFSETQ. The CDR3 nucleotides are TGCGCCAGCAGCGGTGGACCTTTTCGTTCCTACGAGCAGTACTTC. Protein sequence: CASSGGPFRSYEQYF.

This clonotype was detected many times. V is TRBV20-1 and J is TRBJ2-7, with 11 bases fitting TRBD2. The CDR3 covers 14 residues. The germline gives CDR1 DFQATT, CDR2 SNEGSKA (reference sequence). After removal of 5 bases from V and 2 bases from J, the junction contained 5 bases not matched to a gene. CDR3 nucleotides: TGCAGTGCTCTCGGGACTAGCGGAACCTACGAGCAGTACTTC. Translating gives CSALGTSGTYEQYF.

This clonotype was recorded a few times. The CDR3: CASSAAGPAAIAYNEQFF. CDR3 nucleotides: TGTGCCAGCAGCGCCGCGGGACCAGCGGCTATCGCCTACAATGAGCAGTTCTTC. The chain links TRBV11-2 to TRBJ2-1, with D possibly matching TRBD2 (6 bases). CDR1 is SGHAT, CDR2 FQNNGV, per germline. The CDR3 length is 18 residues. Between the trimmed V and J ends, which lost 5 bases and 2 bases, there was a span of 22 bases.

The CDR3 is CASSQSTSYNEQFF. DNA for the CDR3: TGTGCCAGCAGCCAAAGTACTAGCTACAATGAGCAGTTCTTC. This chain joins TRBV4-2 and TRBJ2-1, with D possibly matching TRBD2 (5 bases). The CDR3 has 14 amino acids. Germline lookup yields CDR1 LGHNA and CDR2 YNFKEQ. V was clipped by 2 bases and J by 3 bases, with 8 bases between them.

This clonotype was seen only a few times. This chain joins TRBV11-1 and TRBJ2-7; 7 positions match TRBD1. V was pared by 5 bases and J by 4 bases, with 11 bases of the junction left unmatched. The CDR3 covers 15 residues. Germline CDR1 SGHAT, CDR2 FQDESV (reference sequence). The CDR3 DNA is TGTGCCAGCAGCCCTATGACAGGGCTTAGATACGAGCAGTACTTC. Encoded protein: CASSPMTGLRYEQYF.

This sequence joins TRBV20-1 and TRBJ2-7, with TRBD1 as a possible D gene (5 bases). Trimming shortened V by 7 bases and J by 0 bases, and 19 bases separated the two germline ends. The CDR3 runs 15 residues. The V gene's germline CDR1 is DFQATT and CDR2 SNEGSKA (reference sequence). DNA for the CDR3: TGCAGTGTGGGAAGGTTGGACAAGCCCTCCTACGAGCAGTACTTC. This gives the protein CSVGRLDKPSYEQYF.

This chain uses TRBV4-3 with TRBJ1-4, with D hard to call. The CDR3 has 16 amino acids. The V gene's germline CDR1 is LGHNA and CDR2 YSLEER. V was cut by 0 bases and J by 5 bases, with 13 bases left in between. CDR3 sequence: CASSQDRGVRNEKLFF. DNA of the CDR3: TGCGCCAGCAGCCAAGATCGGGGAGTTCGGAATGAAAAACTGTTTTTT.

The sample holds a few counts of this clonotype. The chain employs TRBV11-2 and TRBJ2-7; 8 nucleotides match TRBD1. Germline V gives CDR1 SGHAT, CDR2 FQNNGV. After removal of 3 bases from V and 0 bases from J, the junction contained 4 bases not matched to a gene. The CDR3 spans 15 residues. DNA of the CDR3: TGTGCCAGCAGCTTCCCAACAGGGGGCTCCTACGAGCAGTACTTC. Amino acid sequence: CASSFPTGGSYEQYF. The variable domain in full, with the rest retrieved from reference TRBV11-2 and TRBJ2-7, is EAGVAQSPRYKIIEKRQSVAFWCNPISGHATLYWYQQILGQGPKLLIQFQNNGVVDDSQLPKDRFSAERLKGVDSTLKIQPAKLEDSAVYLCASSFPTGGSYEQYFGPGTRLTVT.

This clonotype has just a few counts. The V and J genes are TRBV15 and TRBJ2-3; no clear D. Germline assignment: CDR1 LNHNV and CDR2 YYDKDF (reference sequence). V lost 6 bases to trimming and J lost 1 base, with 11 bases between them. The CDR3 covers 14 residues. CDR3 region: CATSSQVGTDTQYF. CDR3 bases: TGTGCCACCAGTTCACAAGTGGGCACAGATACGCAGTATTTT.